This TCR beta chain was captured in a study of cytotoxic CD8 clonotypes in ibrutinib-treated CLL. Profiled with immunoSEQ multiplex PCR; TCRdb holds only in-frame clones, not every one. The sample has over 75,000 clones, 78% seen once. V was pared by 10 bases and J by 6 bases, with 12 bases of the junction left unmatched. Germline loops: CDR1 MDHEN, CDR2 SYDVKM. There are 14 residues in the CDR3. The gene calls are TRBV28 and TRBJ1-1; 9 bases map to TRBD1. The receptor was derived from a human donor with chronic lymphocytic leukemia. Sample: PBMCs, taken after 12 months of ibrutinib treatment. CDR3 DNA: TGTGCCACCAGATCGACAGGGGGATTCTCTGAAGCTTTCTTT. Protein sequence: CATRSTGGFSEAFF.